This TCR beta chain was profiled in a study of T cell repertoires in cytomegalovirus infection. Study-level information: Use of recently identified HLA-C-restricted and well-studied HLA-B-restricted CMV epitopes was part of the study. Through public TCR beta signatures, both CMV infection and matching HLA type were indicated.

Study results and caveats: Ex vivo, HLA-C-restricted CMV-specific TCR beta clonotypes prevailed over the rest of the response. Cumulative public TCR beta family frequency identified carriers of CMV plus the relevant HLA.

V was shortened by 7 bases and J by 6 bases, with 12 bases between the two germline ends. The CDR3 spans 12 residues. Germline assignment: CDR1 SGHVS and CDR2 FNYEAQ. TCRdb independently ran MiXCR on the reads; one entry per CDR3 protein. Seen here are about 890,000 distinct CDR3 sequences, 25% to 40% observed once, and the top ten hold roughly 13%. Concerning this clonotype itself: What it binds is unknown.

The sequence was collected from a human donor in good health (CMV status not recorded). Some clones in this sample may be carry-over from other donors' samples. The sequenced sample was cultured CD8+ T cells from PBMCs, obtained from culture after CMV antigen stimulation. V and J are TRBV7-6 and TRBJ1-2, with D uncertain. CDR3 nucleotide sequence: TGTGCCAGCACTGTGGGGAGGAATGGCTACACCTTC. Translation gives CASTVGRNGYTF.